The T cell receptor (beta chain) described here comes from a study of blood T cell repertoires in COVID-19. Overall study: Samples of COVID-19 (acute and convalescent) were obtained from the United States, Italy and Spain. PBMCs, B-cell-depleted T cells, or T cells were the source of the cDNA or gDNA that made up the material.

CDR1 is SGDLS and CDR2 is YYNGEE in the germline V gene. With 4 bases clipped from V and 7 bases from J, the junction kept 1 base outside the gene matches. There are 11 residues in the CDR3. As processed by the authors: Estimation of nucleated cell counts was performed using reference gene primer amplification. Generated by immunoSEQ multiplex PCR, the TCRdb table keeps only in-frame clones and is missing some. Clone size and V and J calls were adopted from that table, with D and trimming inferred from the DNA. The top ten hold 0.4% of the sample, which has about 42,000 clones, about 89% seen once. The sample consisted of peripheral blood. This chain joins TRBV9 and TRBJ1-2; 7 bases match TRBD1. The sequence derives from a human donor in a cohort sampled during active COVID-19. The CDR3 DNA follows: TGTGCCAGCAGCTCAGGGGGTGGCTACACCTTC. Amino acid sequence: CASSSGGGYTF. Drawing the rest from reference TRBV9 and TRBJ1-2, the complete variable domain is DSGVTQTPKHLITATGQRVTLRCSPRSGDLSVYWYQQSLDQGLQFLIQYYNGEERAKGNILERFSAQQFPDLHSELNLSSLELGDSALYFCASSSGGGYTFGSGTRLTVV.